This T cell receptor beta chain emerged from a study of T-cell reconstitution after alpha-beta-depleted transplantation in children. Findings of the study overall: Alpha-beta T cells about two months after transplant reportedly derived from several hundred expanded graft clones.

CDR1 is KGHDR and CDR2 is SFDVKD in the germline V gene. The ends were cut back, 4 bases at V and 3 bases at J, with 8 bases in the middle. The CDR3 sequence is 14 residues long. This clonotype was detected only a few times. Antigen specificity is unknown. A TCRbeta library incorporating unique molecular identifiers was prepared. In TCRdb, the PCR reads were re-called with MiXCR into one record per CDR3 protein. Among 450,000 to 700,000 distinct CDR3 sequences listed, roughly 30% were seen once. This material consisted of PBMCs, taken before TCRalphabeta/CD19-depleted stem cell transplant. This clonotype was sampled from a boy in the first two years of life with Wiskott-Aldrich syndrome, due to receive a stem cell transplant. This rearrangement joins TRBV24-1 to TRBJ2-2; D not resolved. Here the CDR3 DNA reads TGTGCCACCAGTGAGGCAGAGGACACCGGGGAGCTGTTTTTT. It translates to CATSEAEDTGELFF.